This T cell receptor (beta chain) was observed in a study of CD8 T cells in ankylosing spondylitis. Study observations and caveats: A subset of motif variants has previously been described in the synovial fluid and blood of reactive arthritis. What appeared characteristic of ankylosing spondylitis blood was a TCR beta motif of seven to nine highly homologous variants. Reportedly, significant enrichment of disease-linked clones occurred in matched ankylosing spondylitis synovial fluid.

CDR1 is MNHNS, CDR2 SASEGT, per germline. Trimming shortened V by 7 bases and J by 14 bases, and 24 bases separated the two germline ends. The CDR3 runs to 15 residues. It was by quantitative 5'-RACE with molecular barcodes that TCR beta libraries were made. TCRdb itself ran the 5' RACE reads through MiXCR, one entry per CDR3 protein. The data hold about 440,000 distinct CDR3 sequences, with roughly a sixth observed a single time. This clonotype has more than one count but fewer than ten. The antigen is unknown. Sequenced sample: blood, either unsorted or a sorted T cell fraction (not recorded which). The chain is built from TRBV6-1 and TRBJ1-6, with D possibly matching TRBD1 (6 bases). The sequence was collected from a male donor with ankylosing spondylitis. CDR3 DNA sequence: TGTGCCAGCACTCTCCCGAAGTCGGACAGCTCGACCCTCCACTTT. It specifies CASTLPKSDSSTLHF.